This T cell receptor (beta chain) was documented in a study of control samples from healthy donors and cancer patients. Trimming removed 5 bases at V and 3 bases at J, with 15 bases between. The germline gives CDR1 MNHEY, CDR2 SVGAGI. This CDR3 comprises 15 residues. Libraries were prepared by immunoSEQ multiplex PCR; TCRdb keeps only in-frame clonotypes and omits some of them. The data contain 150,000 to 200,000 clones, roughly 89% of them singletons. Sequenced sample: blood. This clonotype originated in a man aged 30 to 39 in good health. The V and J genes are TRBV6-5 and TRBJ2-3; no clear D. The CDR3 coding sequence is TGTGCCAGCAGTAACGGCCAACTCTTTACAGATACGCAGTATTTT. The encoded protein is CASSNGQLFTDTQYF.